This passage covers 30 T cell receptor beta chains from one sample sequenced in a study of T cell changes during pregnancy in multiple sclerosis. Assay used: immunoSEQ multiplex PCR; TCRdb lists only in-frame clones, some missing. The sample contains 15,000 to 25,000 clones, 86% of which appear only once. The sample was CD8+ T cells from peripheral blood mononuclear cells, taken in the third trimester of pregnancy. Source of these receptors: a female donor in good health, enrolled as a control in a pregnancy study.

The CDR3 region is CASSSDRVGTEAFF. CDR3 nucleotide sequence: TGTGCCAGCAGCTCGGACAGGGTGGGCACTGAAGCTTTCTTT. The J gene is TRBJ1-1, the V gene TRBV7-2, with 8 bases fitting TRBD1. The V segment lost 4 bases and the J segment 4 bases; nucleotides outside the gene matches: 5. This CDR3 is 14 amino acids long. CDR1 and CDR2 (germline): SGHTA, FQGNSA.

V and J are TRBV13 and TRBJ1-2; tentative D call: TRBD1 (6 bases). The CDR3 sequence is 14 residues long. Trimming removed 1 base from V and 6 bases from J, with 12 bases in between. Germline V gene sequence: CDR1 PRHDT, CDR2 FYEKMQ (reference sequence). The DNA for the CDR3 is TGTGCCAGCAGCTTAGTGGCGGGGGCAAATGGCTACACCTTC. It is translated as CASSLVAGANGYTF.

The V and J genes are TRBV2 and TRBJ1-5; D is uncertain. Trimming pared 3 bases from V and 9 bases from J, leaving 9 bases between. Looked up from germline, CDR1 is SNHLY and CDR2 is FYNNEI. This CDR3 has 12 residues. CDR3 nucleotides: TGTGCCAGCAGTGACGGAGTGGGGCCCCAGCATTTT. This sequence encodes CASSDGVGPQHF.

This chain uses TRBV4-3 with TRBJ1-2, with D possibly matching TRBD1 (5 bases). The V end lost 0 bases, the J end lost 5 bases, and 7 bases lay between the germline ends. CDR1 and CDR2 from the germline V gene are LGHNA and YSLEER. The CDR3 loop spans 13 amino acids. This CDR3 reads CASSQDRVYGYTF. CDR3 coding DNA: TGCGCCAGCAGCCAAGACAGGGTTTATGGCTACACCTTC.

V usage is TRBV13 and J usage is TRBJ1-1; D call uncertain. The CDR3 is 15 amino acids. Germline CDR1 and CDR2: PRHDT and FYEKMQ (reference sequence). V was cut by 0 bases and J by 0 bases, with 8 bases left in between. DNA for the CDR3: TGTGCCAGCAGCTTAGGTCCGTCTATGAACACTGAAGCTTTCTTT. Translation: CASSLGPSMNTEAFF.

This chain links TRBV27 with TRBJ2-7; D may be TRBD1 (5 bases). The germline CDR1 and CDR2 sequences are MNHEY and SMNVEV (reference sequence). Trimming cost V 4 bases and J 5 bases, with 24 bases left between them. This CDR3 comprises 17 residues. The CDR3 loop is CASSSLLPGLGSDEQYF. The DNA for the CDR3 is TGTGCCAGCAGTTCGCTCCTTCCAGGGCTCGGAAGCGACGAGCAGTACTTC.

This chain connects TRBV10-3 to TRBJ1-5; weak D call: TRBD1 (6 bases). The CDR3 totals 13 residues. Trimming shortened V by 3 bases and J by 7 bases, and 10 bases separated the two germline ends. The germline V gene encodes CDR1 ENHRY and CDR2 SYGVKD. The CDR3 bases are TGTGCCATCAGTGACCGGACAGACCAGCCCCAGCATTTT. Amino acid sequence: CAISDRTDQPQHF.

The chain employs TRBV19 and TRBJ2-2; perhaps TRBD2 as D (5 bases). This CDR3 is built from 15 residues. CDR1 is LNHDA and CDR2 is SQIVND in the germline V gene (reference sequence). The germline V and J ends were trimmed by 3 bases and 4 bases, with 12 bases remaining between them. The CDR3 DNA reads TGTGCCAGTAGTATCCCCCGGGAACTCACCGGGGAGCTGTTTTTT. This gives the protein CASSIPRELTGELFF.

The chain has TRBV13 and TRBJ2-4; D ambiguous. V was shortened by 4 bases and J by 7 bases, with 8 bases between the two germline ends. Germline CDR1 is PRHDT and CDR2 is FYEKMQ (reference sequence). The CDR3 extends over 12 amino acids. The CDR3 DNA follows: TGTGCCAGCAGCTCGTCACGGAACATTCAGTACTTC. Translated, it gives CASSSSRNIQYF.

V is TRBV11-1 and J is TRBJ1-3, with 8 bases lining up with TRBD1. There are 17 residues in the CDR3. The germline CDR1 and CDR2 sequences are SGHAT and FQDESV (reference sequence). The V gene end was trimmed by 4 bases and the J gene end by 2 bases; junction bases not matched to a gene: 10. The CDR3 loop reads CASSSSWTGKAGNTIYF. Here the CDR3 DNA reads TGTGCCAGCAGCTCATCATGGACAGGGAAGGCTGGAAACACCATATATTTT.

The chain is built from TRBV29-1 and TRBJ1-1; tentative D call: TRBD1 (6 bases). There are 12 residues in the CDR3. The germline V and J ends were trimmed by 5 bases and 3 bases, with 10 bases remaining between them. Germline lookup yields CDR1 SQVTM and CDR2 ANQGSEA. The CDR3 DNA is TGCAGCGTTCTACAGGGAGACACTGAAGCTTTCTTT. Residues: CSVLQGDTEAFF. Based on the CDR3 plus reference TRBV29-1 and TRBJ1-1, the full variable domain is SAVISQKPSRDICQRGTSLTIQCQVDSQVTMMFWYRQQPGQSLTLIATANQGSEATYESGFVIDKFPISRPNLTFSTLTVSNMSPEDSSIYLCSVLQGDTEAFFGQGTRLTVV.

The chain is built from TRBV27 and TRBJ2-1; D is ambiguous. V lost 4 bases and J 5 bases, leaving 9 bases between the germline ends. CDR3 length equals 13 residues. Germline CDR1 and CDR2: MNHEY and SMNVEV (reference sequence). For the CDR3, the DNA is TGTGCCAGCAGTTCGGTTTCTCACAATGAGCAGTTCTTC. This sequence encodes CASSSVSHNEQFF.

The chain carries TRBV25-1 and TRBJ2-2; 9 nucleotides match TRBD1. The CDR3 extends over 15 amino acids. CDR1 and CDR2 (germline): MGHDK, SYGVNS. With V trimmed by 8 bases and J by 6 bases, 10 bases remained unmatched. CDR3 in amino acids: CASETRDRAPGELFF. CDR3 sequence (DNA): TGTGCCAGCGAGACCCGGGACAGGGCTCCCGGGGAGCTGTTTTTT.

V and J are TRBV7-3 and TRBJ2-5; TRBD1 matches at 9 bases. CDR1 and CDR2 from the germline V gene are SGHTA and FQGTGA. The CDR3 spans 19 residues. J gave up 5 bases and V 5 bases, and 21 bases lay outside the gene matches. The CDR3 DNA is TGTGCCAGCAGCCCCCAGGGGACAGGGTATTACCCTGGGCCGGAGACCCAGTACTTC. Protein product: CASSPQGTGYYPGPETQYF.

V gene TRBV9 combines with J gene TRBJ2-2, with D perhaps matching TRBD2 (7 bases). The CDR3 is 13 residues long. Trimming took off 6 bases at V and 6 bases at J, with 12 bases between the two ends. Germline V lookup: CDR1 SGDLS, CDR2 YYNGEE. CDR3 sequence: CASTPGGSGELFF. As DNA, the CDR3 is TGTGCCAGCACCCCGGGGGGCTCCGGGGAGCTGTTTTTT.

The gene calls are TRBV5-6 and TRBJ1-4; 12 positions match TRBD1. The germline gives CDR1 SGHDT, CDR2 YYEEEE. This CDR3 has 15 residues. V lost 4 bases to trimming and J lost 7 bases; unmatched junction nucleotides: 5. CDR3 DNA sequence: TGTGCCAGCAGCCGGGGGACAGGGGGCCCTGAAAAACTGTTTTTT. Encoded protein: CASSRGTGGPEKLFF.

V and J are TRBV7-8 and TRBJ2-2; 12 nucleotides align to TRBD2. CDR3 length: 17 amino acids. The ends lost 8 bases at V and 4 bases at J; junction bases unmatched: 11. The V gene's germline CDR1 is SGHVS and CDR2 FQNEAQ. The CDR3 DNA is TGTGCCAGCGGGTCGACTAGCGGGGGCCCGCGCACCGGGGAGCTGTTTTTT. It encodes CASGSTSGGPRTGELFF.

The chain has TRBV7-9 and TRBJ2-7; TRBD1 might be the D (6 bases). Per germline, CDR1 SEHNR and CDR2 FQNEAQ (reference sequence). Between the trimmed V and J ends, which lost 1 base and 3 bases, there was a span of 10 bases. The CDR3 spans 14 residues. The CDR3 loop is CASSLGTVIYEQYF. CDR3 DNA: TGTGCCAGCAGCTTAGGGACAGTAATCTACGAGCAGTACTTC.

The chain links TRBV30 to TRBJ2-1; 10 bases are a match to TRBD2. CDR1 GTSNPN and CDR2 SVGIG come from the germline V gene (reference sequence). CDR3 size: 15 residues. With 5 bases clipped from V and 6 bases from J, the junction kept 10 bases outside the gene matches. CDR3 region: CAWQHTSGDLNEQFF. Here the CDR3 DNA reads TGTGCCTGGCAACATACTAGCGGGGATCTCAATGAGCAGTTCTTC. Combining the CDR3 with reference TRBV30 and TRBJ2-1 gives the whole variable domain SQTIHQWPATLVQPVGSPLSLECTVEGTSNPNLYWYRQAAGRGLQLLFYSVGIGQISSEVPQNLSASRPQDRQFILSSKKLLLSDSGFYLCAWQHTSGDLNEQFFGPGTRLTVL.

The J gene is TRBJ1-1, the V gene TRBV6-1; TRBD1 is a possible D gene (6 bases). The V end was cut by 7 bases, the J end by 7 bases, with 10 bases between. This CDR3 has 11 amino acids. Germline V gene lookup returns CDR1 MNHNS and CDR2 SASEGT. The CDR3 sequence: CASKQGFEAFF. CDR3 DNA sequence: TGTGCCAGCAAACAGGGATTTGAAGCTTTCTTT.

This clone occurred a few times. CDR3 sequence: CASSQNRDMRTEAFF. CDR3 nucleotides: TGTGCCAGTAGCCAAAACCGGGACATGAGGACTGAAGCTTTCTTT. The V gene is TRBV19, the J gene TRBJ1-1, with a tentative D call TRBD1 (6 bases). V lost 6 bases, J lost 5 bases, and 19 bases lay in between. This CDR3 spans 15 amino acids. Germline CDR1 and CDR2: LNHDA and SQIVND (reference sequence).

V gene TRBV28 combines with J gene TRBJ1-5; D uncertain. Germline CDR1 and CDR2: MDHEN and SYDVKM. V was clipped by 4 bases and J by 1 base, with 8 bases between them. The CDR3 is 14 residues long. Here the CDR3 reads CASSSVGSNQPQHF. CDR3 nucleotides: TGTGCCAGCAGTTCGGTCGGGAGCAATCAGCCCCAGCATTTT.

Only one count was recorded for this clone. The chain employs TRBV7-6 and TRBJ2-5; D perhaps matches TRBD1 (5 bases). V was pared by 3 bases and J by 5 bases, with 16 bases between. Germline loops: CDR1 SGHVS, CDR2 FNYEAQ. The CDR3 is 15 residues long. CDR3 sequence (DNA): TGTGCCAGCAGCTTCCTGGACACCCCCAGGGAGACCCAGTACTTC. Its translation is CASSFLDTPRETQYF.

This clone was seen just once. This chain joins TRBV7-6 and TRBJ2-7, with D perhaps TRBD1 (5 bases). The germline V gene has CDR1 SGHVS and CDR2 FNYEAQ. Trimming shortened V by 1 base and J by 5 bases, and 18 bases separated the two germline ends. CDR3 size: 16 residues. For the CDR3, the DNA is TGTGCCAGCAGCTTAGGATCAGGAAGGGGTGGCGACGAGCAGTACTTC. This codes for CASSLGSGRGGDEQYF.

A word on this clone: Within the sample, other DNA sequences also encode this same CDR3. J is TRBJ2-2 and V is TRBV5-6; D possibly corresponds to TRBD2 (6 bases). Germline V gene sequence: CDR1 SGHDT, CDR2 YYEEEE. This CDR3 comprises 14 residues. V gave up 3 bases and J gave up 2 bases, with 8 bases separating them. The CDR3 here is CASSSGLNTGELFF. CDR3 nucleotides: TGTGCCAGCAGCTCAGGACTAAACACCGGGGAGCTGTTTTTT.

The genes are TRBV4-3 and TRBJ1-6; TRBD1 agrees at 7 bases. The CDR3 covers 15 residues. Germline CDR1 reads LGHNA; CDR2 reads YSLEER. J gave up 12 bases and V 3 bases, and 11 bases lay outside the gene matches. CDR3: CASSQHRDSSIPLHF. For the CDR3, the DNA is TGCGCCAGCAGCCAGCACCGGGACAGCTCGATACCCCTCCACTTT.

This chain uses TRBV9 with TRBJ2-7, with 10 nucleotides matching TRBD1. Germline values: CDR1 SGDLS, CDR2 YYNGEE. Trimming cost V 3 bases and J 2 bases; bases outside gene matches: 5. CDR3 length: 15 residues. This CDR3 reads CASSGQGALAYEQYF. The CDR3 DNA sequence: TGTGCCAGCAGCGGACAGGGGGCCCTTGCCTACGAGCAGTACTTC.

The V and J genes are TRBV4-2 and TRBJ2-2, with D possibly matching TRBD2 (7 bases). V lost 0 bases and J lost 7, with 15 bases in between. Germline V gene data show CDR1 as LGHNA and CDR2 as YNFKEQ. The CDR3 has 16 amino acids. The CDR3 is CASSQEPVGGGGELFF. The CDR3 nucleotides read TGTGCCAGCAGCCAAGAACCTGTAGGGGGGGGCGGGGAGCTGTTTTTT.

This chain links TRBV6-6 with TRBJ1-2; D gene uncertain. Germline values: CDR1 MNHNY, CDR2 SVGAGI (reference sequence). V dropped 4 bases and J dropped 11 bases, with 14 bases sitting between them. The CDR3 is 12 residues long. The CDR3 DNA is TGTGCCAGCAGTTTGCCTTATGAGTGGTACACCTTC. It translates to CASSLPYEWYTF.

In this sample, this clone is medium-sized. The chain employs TRBV19 and TRBJ1-4; tentative D call: TRBD1 (5 bases). Between the trimmed V and J ends, which lost 3 bases and 7 bases, there was a span of 18 bases. CDR1 is LNHDA, CDR2 SQIVND, per germline (reference sequence). The CDR3 runs to 16 residues. CDR3 DNA: TGTGCCAGTAGTATTCTAGTCCAGGGCGGCGGTGAAAAACTGTTTTTT. Translating it yields CASSILVQGGGEKLFF.